What follows are 13 T cell receptor beta chains derived from one specimen sequenced in a study of T cell responses to AZD1222 COVID-19 vaccine. The repertoire was sequenced with immunoSEQ multiplex PCR; TCRdb's copy has only in-frame clones and lacks some. The table records approximately 210,000 clones, roughly nine tenths of them present only once. The sample in question was peripheral blood, obtained 28 days after the second AZD1222 dose. All receptors derive from an adult who received the AZD1222 COVID-19 vaccine.

The chain joins TRBV11-3 to TRBJ2-2, with a weak D call TRBD1 (5 bases). The V end lost 5 bases, the J end lost 5 bases, and 12 bases lay between the germline ends. From germline, CDR1 is SGHNT and CDR2 YENEEA. The CDR3 runs 14 residues. CDR3 nucleotides: TGTGCCAGCAGCCTAGGGGCCGGGACCGGGGAGCTGTTTTTT. Protein sequence: CASSLGAGTGELFF. Full variable domain (remainder filled in from reference TRBV11-3 and TRBJ2-2): EAGVVQSPRYKIIEKKQPVAFWCNPISGHNTLYWYLQNLGQGPELLIRYENEEAVDDSQLPKDRFSAERLKGVDSTLKIQPAELGDSAVYLCASSLGAGTGELFFGEGSRLTVL.

The rearrangement links TRBV6-2 or TRBV6-3 to TRBJ1-2; perhaps TRBD1 as D (5 bases). Per germline, CDR1 MNHEY and CDR2 SVGEGT. V shed 2 bases and J shed 5 bases, with 12 bases lying between them. The CDR3 is made up of 14 amino acids. In DNA form, the CDR3 reads TGTGCCAGCAGTTACCCCGACAGCTATTATGGCTACACCTTC. Protein sequence: CASSYPDSYYGYTF.

The DNA of the CDR3 is TGTGCCACCAAAGCCAATTCACCCCTCCACTTT. It is translated as CATKANSPLHF. V usage is TRBV24-1 and J usage is TRBJ1-6, with D unclear. This CDR3 has 11 amino acids. Germline V CDR1 and CDR2: KGHDR, SFDVKD. Trimming removed 8 bases from V and 7 bases from J, with 5 bases in between.

The CDR3 DNA follows: TGTGCCAGCAGTGAAGTGGCGGGCCGGGTAACGTCAGAGACCCAGTACTTC. This encodes CASSEVAGRVTSETQYF. The chain couples TRBV6-1 to TRBJ2-5; a possible D gene is TRBD2 (5 bases). Trimming pared 1 base from V and 4 bases from J, leaving 19 bases between. The CDR3 contains 17 residues. Germline loops: CDR1 MNHNS, CDR2 SASEGT.

This clone has just one count. V gene TRBV4-1 combines with J gene TRBJ2-1; 11 bases map to TRBD2. The germline V gene encodes CDR1 MGHRA and CDR2 YSYEKL. The CDR3 has 16 amino acids. J lost 7 bases, V lost 4 bases, and 9 bases had no gene match. The CDR3 DNA is TGCGCCAGCAGCCTCCCGATAGCGGGAGGGCATAATGAGCAGTTCTTC. The encoded protein is CASSLPIAGGHNEQFF.

The rearrangement links TRBV3-1 (or the pseudogene TRBV3-2) to TRBJ1-4; D ambiguous. The germline V gene has CDR1 LGHDT and CDR2 YNNKEL (reference sequence). The CDR3 extends over 14 amino acids. V gave up 2 bases and J gave up 8 bases, with 12 bases separating them. The DNA for the CDR3 is TGTGCCAGCAGCCAACGTTCGGGTGGAGAAAAACTGTTTTTT. Translation gives CASSQRSGGEKLFF.

The rearrangement joins TRBV30 to TRBJ2-7; 10 positions agree with TRBD1. The V gene's germline CDR1 is GTSNPN and CDR2 SVGIG (reference sequence). This CDR3 comprises 14 residues. Trimming removed 2 bases from V and 2 bases from J; junction bases left unmatched: 3. For the CDR3, the DNA is TGTGCCTGGAGTTCTGGACAGGGGGCCTACGAGCAGTACTTC. Its protein product is CAWSSGQGAYEQYF.

This chain joins TRBV11-2 and TRBJ2-7, with a weak D call TRBD1 (5 bases). The V gene's germline CDR1 is SGHAT and CDR2 FQNNGV. CDR3 length equals 13 residues. V gave up 5 bases and J gave up 1 base, with 9 bases separating them. As DNA, the CDR3 is TGTGCCAGCAGCCAGGACAAATCCTACGAGCAGTACTTC. Amino acid sequence: CASSQDKSYEQYF.

Comments on this clone: The same CDR3 can be traced to other DNA sequences in this sample. This chain links TRBV3-1 (or the pseudogene TRBV3-2) with TRBJ1-1; the D is unclear. Germline V gene data show CDR1 as LGHDT and CDR2 as YNNKEL (reference sequence). The CDR3 runs 13 residues. Between the trimmed V and J ends, which lost 0 bases and 5 bases, there was a span of 7 bases. This CDR3 reads CASSQDRGTEAFF. CDR3 in DNA: TGTGCCAGCAGCCAAGATAGAGGAACTGAAGCTTTCTTT.

This chain connects TRBV5-4 to TRBJ2-5; D is undetermined. The length of the CDR3 is 15 residues. Per the germline V gene, CDR1 is SGHNT and CDR2 is YYREEE (reference sequence). V was pared by 1 base and J by 5 bases, with 15 bases between. The CDR3 reads CASSLTGILQETQYF. CDR3 sequence (DNA): TGTGCCAGCAGCTTGACCGGAATTTTGCAGGAGACCCAGTACTTC.

This chain uses TRBV6-6 with TRBJ2-1; D unresolved. The germline V gene encodes CDR1 MNHNY and CDR2 SVGAGI (reference sequence). Trimming cost V 0 bases and J 8 bases, with 5 bases left between them. This CDR3 comprises 12 residues. The CDR3 DNA reads TGTGCCAGCAGTTACTCGCTCCATGAGCAGTTCTTC. Its translation is CASSYSLHEQFF.

The rearrangement uses TRBV5-1 and TRBJ2-1; D may be TRBD1 (6 bases). V was trimmed by 4 bases and J by 4 bases, leaving 15 bases between them. The CDR3 is 15 amino acids. The germline gives CDR1 SGHRS, CDR2 YFSETQ. CDR3 residues: CASSRTGYNYNEQFF. In DNA form, the CDR3 reads TGCGCCAGCAGCCGAACAGGGTACAATTACAATGAGCAGTTCTTC. Complete variable domain (other parts from reference TRBV5-1 and TRBJ2-1): KAGVTQTPRYLIKTRGQQVTLSCSPISGHRSVSWYQQTPGQGLQFLFEYFSETQRNKGNFPGRFSGRQFSNSRSEMNVSTLELGDSALYLCASSRTGYNYNEQFFGPGTRLTVL.

V gene TRBV6-5 combines with J gene TRBJ1-1; D uncertain. CDR1 MNHEY and CDR2 SVGAGI come from the germline V gene. Trimming removed 7 bases from V and 5 bases from J, with 11 bases in between. This CDR3 comprises 12 residues. CDR3 region: CASTWVQTEAFF. CDR3 DNA sequence: TGTGCCAGCACCTGGGTTCAGACTGAAGCTTTCTTT.